Listed below are T cell receptor beta chains from one sample, sequenced in a study of T cell responses to AZD1222 COVID-19 vaccine. Profiling relied on immunoSEQ multiplex PCR, and the TCRdb table lists in-frame clones only, not all of them. The table records approximately 70,000 clones, over 80% of them present only once. Specimen: peripheral blood, collected on day 0 of AZD1222 vaccination. The source is an adult in good health. CDR3s include the opening cysteine and the closing phenylalanine or tryptophan. The order of the fields is clone size, J gene, D gene, V gene, CDR3 protein, CDR3 DNA. D genes are given only for firm matches. Part of the rows lack a size; the others show once, few, many or a class for expanded clones.

>NA|TRBJ2-3|TRBD2|TRBV11-2
CASSSGASGGRTDTQYF
TGTGCCAGCAGCTCTGGGGCTAGCGGGGGCCGGACAGATACGCAGTATTTT
>NA|TRBJ1-4|TRBD1|TRBV7-2
CASSSNRGELFF
TGTGCCAGCAGCTCAAACAGGGGGGAACTGTTTTTT
>NA|TRBJ1-5|NA|TRBV18
CASSPTPGYGNQPQHF
TGTGCCAGCTCACCTACACCAGGGTATGGCAATCAGCCCCAGCATTTT
>NA|TRBJ2-3|TRBD1|TRBV29-1
CSVGGTGQVDTQYF
TGCAGCGTTGGAGGGACAGGACAAGTAGATACGCAGTATTTT
>NA|TRBJ2-1|NA|TRBV6-6
CASSPGWGTSSYNEQFF
TGTGCCAGCAGTCCTGGGTGGGGTACGAGCTCCTACAATGAGCAGTTCTTC
>NA|TRBJ1-4|NA|TRBV27
CASRGASEWEKLFF
TGTGCCAGCAGAGGGGCTTCTGAATGGGAAAAACTGTTTTTT
>NA|TRBJ2-7|TRBD2|TRBV5-4
CASSLVSAGPYEQYF
TGTGCCAGCAGCTTGGTTTCAGCGGGGCCCTACGAGCAGTACTTC
>NA|TRBJ1-2|NA|TRBV28
CASSPAPVNYGYTF
TGTGCCAGCAGTCCAGCGCCGGTAAACTATGGCTACACCTTC
>few|TRBJ2-3|NA|TRBV9
CASSLTPAGTDTQYF
TGTGCCAGCAGCCTAACCCCAGCAGGCACAGATACGCAGTATTTT
>once|TRBJ1-4|NA|TRBV2
CASSEARGSNEKLFF
TGTGCCAGCAGTGAAGCGCGGGGCAGCAATGAAAAACTGTTTTTT
>NA|TRBJ1-2|TRBD1|TRBV19
CASSTDRGEDYGYTF
TGTGCCAGTAGTACCGACAGGGGAGAGGACTATGGCTACACCTTC
>NA|TRBJ2-6|TRBD2|TRBV6-5
CASSYGGVGTNVLTF
TGTGCCAGCAGTTACGGGGGGGTTGGGACCAACGTCCTGACTTTC
>NA|TRBJ1-2|TRBD1|TRBV7-9
CASSPTGTGIGNNYGYTF
TGTGCCAGCAGCCCGACCGGGACAGGTATCGGAAATAACTATGGCTACACCTTC
>once|TRBJ2-1|TRBD2|TRBV7-3
CASSSTSGEQFF
TGTGCCAGCAGCTCGACTAGCGGGGAGCAGTTCTTC
>once|TRBJ1-1|TRBD1|TRBV7-9
CASSGPGQGSTEAFF
TGTGCCAGCAGCGGACCGGGACAGGGGAGCACTGAAGCTTTCTTT
>NA|TRBJ1-2|TRBD1|TRBV2
CASGEDREAYGYTF
TGTGCCAGCGGGGAAGACAGGGAGGCCTATGGCTACACCTTC
>once|TRBJ2-3|TRBD1|TRBV29-1
CSVAQGAWTDTQYF
TGCAGCGTTGCCCAGGGGGCATGGACAGATACGCAGTATTTT
>once|TRBJ2-5|TRBD2|TRBV5-4
CASSLTASGGAAETQYF
TGTGCCAGCAGCTTGACGGCTAGCGGGGGGGCGGCAGAGACCCAGTACTTC
>few|TRBJ2-3|NA|TRBV5-6
CASSLRSVRSTDTQYF
TGTGCCAGCAGCTTGCGCTCAGTCCGAAGCACAGATACGCAGTATTTT
>NA|TRBJ1-6|TRBD1|TRBV2
CASSAGQYSSPLHF
TGTGCCAGCAGTGCGGGACAGTACTCTTCACCCCTCCACTTT
>NA|TRBJ2-2|NA|TRBV27
CASSLSLRTNTGELFF
TGTGCCAGCAGTTTATCGCTCCGAACGAACACCGGGGAGCTGTTTTTT
>NA|TRBJ2-1|TRBD1|TRBV5-4
CASSQPGQEDNEQFF
TGTGCCAGCAGCCAGCCGGGACAGGAGGACAATGAGCAGTTCTTC
>NA|TRBJ2-7|NA|TRBV3-1/TRBV3-2
CASSQEREQYF
TGTGCCAGCAGCCAAGAGAGAGAGCAGTACTTC
>NA|TRBJ2-2|NA|TRBV27
CASSFKGLGNTGELFF
TGTGCCAGCAGTTTTAAGGGATTGGGGAACACCGGGGAGCTGTTTTTT
>few|TRBJ2-7|NA|TRBV28
CASSSGPYEQYF
TGTGCCAGCAGTTCGGGGCCCTACGAGCAGTACTTC
>NA|TRBJ1-3|NA|TRBV6-5
CASSYSTISGNTIYF
TGTGCCAGCAGTTACTCAACAATCTCTGGAAACACCATATATTTT
>once|TRBJ1-3|NA|TRBV4-1
CASSGDGNTIYF
TGCGCCAGCAGCGGGGATGGAAACACCATATATTTT
>NA|TRBJ1-2|TRBD1|TRBV6-5
CASSYGSGGYGYTF
TGTGCCAGCAGTTACGGGTCAGGGGGCTATGGCTACACCTTC
>NA|TRBJ2-7|NA|TRBV10-3
CAISGPRGASYEQYF
TGTGCCATCAGTGGTCCACGGGGGGCCTCCTACGAGCAGTACTTC
>NA|TRBJ1-2|TRBD1|TRBV7-9
CASSLIETGVGYTF
TGTGCCAGCAGCTTAATCGAGACAGGGGTTGGCTACACCTTC
>NA|TRBJ1-2|TRBD1|TRBV28
CATPDGQGYGYTF
TGTGCCACCCCAGATGGACAGGGTTATGGCTACACCTTC
>once|TRBJ2-3|NA|TRBV30
CAWTGLAGDTQYF
TGTGCCTGGACGGGACTGGCGGGGGATACGCAGTATTTT
>NA|TRBJ2-1|TRBD1|TRBV11-3
CASSPPGQGINEQFF
TGTGCCAGCAGCCCCCCGGGACAGGGGATCAATGAGCAGTTCTTC
>NA|TRBJ1-2|TRBD1|TRBV5-4
CASSPGQGPNYGYTF
TGTGCCAGCAGCCCAGGACAGGGGCCTAACTATGGCTACACCTTC
>once|TRBJ1-6|NA|TRBV27
CASSPTASSYNSPLHF
TGTGCCAGCAGCCCTACAGCCAGCTCCTATAATTCACCCCTCCACTTT
>once|TRBJ1-2|TRBD1|TRBV19
CASRSGQGNYGYTF
TGTGCCAGTAGGTCGGGACAGGGTAACTATGGCTACACCTTC
>NA|TRBJ1-2|NA|TRBV12-3/TRBV12-4
CASSLANSGYTF
TGTGCCAGCAGCCTGGCCAACTCAGGCTACACCTTC
>once|TRBJ1-5|TRBD1|TRBV18
CASSFDRAQPQHF
TGTGCCAGCTCATTTGACAGGGCGCAGCCCCAGCATTTT
>few|TRBJ1-6|NA|TRBV4-1
CASGISPLHF
TGCGCCAGCGGAATCTCACCCCTCCACTTT
>NA|TRBJ1-4|TRBD1|TRBV5-4
CASSLSGRGREKLFF
TGTGCCAGCAGCTTGAGTGGCAGGGGGCGGGAAAAACTGTTTTTT
>NA|TRBJ1-6|NA|TRBV10-2
CATLTVRNSPLHF
TGCGCCACCCTTACTGTCAGGAATTCACCCCTCCACTTT
>NA|TRBJ2-1|TRBD2|TRBV5-1
CASSWGERGPYNEQFF
TGCGCCAGCAGCTGGGGTGAGCGGGGGCCCTACAATGAGCAGTTCTTC
>NA|TRBJ2-4|NA|TRBV7-8
CASSRGARDIQYF
TGTGCCAGCAGCCGGGGGGCTCGGGACATTCAGTACTTC
>NA|TRBJ1-1|TRBD1|TRBV2
CASSPLGTGNEAFF
TGTGCCAGCAGTCCATTAGGGACAGGGAATGAAGCTTTCTTT
>NA|TRBJ2-2|TRBD1|TRBV5-1
CASRTQGAGTGELFF
TGCGCCAGCAGGACACAGGGGGCCGGCACCGGGGAGCTGTTTTTT
>NA|TRBJ2-5|NA|TRBV29-1
CSAGPRGGPQYF
TGCAGCGCGGGACCGAGGGGGGGGCCCCAGTACTTC